One sample yielded the 17 T cell receptor beta chains listed below, sequenced in a study of graft-versus-host responses after intestinal transplantation. Data came from immunoSEQ multiplex PCR; TCRdb stores just in-frame clones and leaves some out. The sample contains around 21,000 clones, roughly 72% of which appear only once. Tissue processing of the graft released intraepithelial and lamina propria lymphocytes from it. This material consisted of ileum tissue, taken around 20 days after intestinal transplant. The source of these receptors is a human patient who received an intestinal transplant, so some T cells may come from the graft donor.

This chain connects TRBV30 to TRBJ1-2; D is uncertain. This CDR3 has 12 residues. From germline, CDR1 is GTSNPN and CDR2 SVGIG (reference sequence). V was clipped by 3 bases and J by 8 bases, with 13 bases between them. CDR3 amino acids: CAWRFKSGGYTF. The CDR3 DNA reads TGTGCCTGGAGGTTTAAGTCGGGGGGCTACACCTTC.

The rearrangement joins TRBV28 to TRBJ1-6; the D gene is possibly TRBD1 (6 bases). This CDR3 contains 16 residues. Germline-derived CDR1 and CDR2 are MDHEN and SYDVKM. V lost 6 bases and J lost 7, with 19 bases in between. This chain's CDR3 is CASSLPRGGRNSPLHF. The CDR3 DNA is TGTGCCAGCAGCCTTCCTAGGGGGGGACGCAATTCACCCCTCCACTTT.

This clone was picked up one time. This chain joins TRBV9 and TRBJ2-3, with D uncertain. The germline V and J ends were trimmed by 0 bases and 2 bases, with 10 bases remaining between them. The CDR3 contains 15 residues. CDR1 SGDLS and CDR2 YYNGEE come from the germline V gene. CDR3 region: CASSVGLAFTDTQYF. The CDR3 DNA is TGTGCCAGCAGCGTAGGTTTAGCTTTCACAGATACGCAGTATTTT.

This chain connects TRBV29-1 to TRBJ2-5; the match to TRBD1 covers 8 bases. The ends lost 6 bases at V and 3 bases at J; junction bases unmatched: 9. CDR1 and CDR2 from the germline V gene are SQVTM and ANQGSEA. The CDR3 loop spans 14 amino acids. The CDR3 reads CSVRTGTGEETQYF. The DNA for the CDR3 is TGCAGCGTCAGGACCGGGACAGGAGAAGAGACCCAGTACTTC.

V usage is TRBV11-2 and J usage is TRBJ2-1; D is ambiguous. Trimming cost V 3 bases and J 8 bases, with 14 bases left between them. Germline lookup yields CDR1 SGHAT and CDR2 FQNNGV. The CDR3 loop spans 14 amino acids. The CDR3 nucleotides are TGTGCCAGCAGCTTCTCCTTAGTGGGCGATGAGCAGTTCTTC. The encoded protein is CASSFSLVGDEQFF.

This clone was counted only a few times. The V and J genes are TRBV5-1 and TRBJ2-5; D unresolved. This CDR3 contains 14 residues. Trimming shortened V by 0 bases and J by 5 bases, and 11 bases separated the two germline ends. Germline lookup yields CDR1 SGHRS and CDR2 YFSETQ. This CDR3 reads CASSLVAMEETQYF. The CDR3 nucleotides read TGCGCCAGCAGCTTGGTGGCAATGGAGGAGACCCAGTACTTC.

V usage is TRBV13 and J usage is TRBJ2-3; 14 positions agree with TRBD2. V shed 7 bases, J shed 6 bases, and the junction held 12 bases outside the gene matches. The CDR3 runs 17 residues. Germline V CDR1 and CDR2: PRHDT, FYEKMQ (reference sequence). The CDR3 DNA is TGTGCCAGCACCTTGGGACTAGCGGGAGACAGCAGGGATACGCAGTATTTT. Translating gives CASTLGLAGDSRDTQYF.

The chain is built from TRBV4-2 and TRBJ1-4, with a tentative D call TRBD1 (5 bases). The CDR3 is 17 residues long. The V gene's germline CDR1 is LGHNA and CDR2 YNFKEQ. With 1 base removed from V and 0 bases from J, the gap between germline ends came to 12 bases. The CDR3 loop reads CASSQGDGGTTNEKLFF. In nucleotides, the CDR3 is TGTGCCAGCAGCCAAGGGGATGGGGGGACAACTAATGAAAAACTGTTTTTT.

CDR3 nucleotides: TGTGCCTGGAGCAGTGACAACTATCAGCCCCAGCATTTT. Protein product: CAWSSDNYQPQHF. The V gene is TRBV30, the J gene TRBJ1-5; D ambiguous. V was shortened by 3 bases and J by 5 bases, with 11 bases between the two germline ends. CDR1 and CDR2 from the germline V gene are GTSNPN and SVGIG (reference sequence). The CDR3 runs 13 residues.

The chain uses TRBV9 and TRBJ2-3; 7 nucleotides align to TRBD2. Germline V gene lookup returns CDR1 SGDLS and CDR2 YYNGEE. V dropped 0 bases and J dropped 4; count of bases not matched to a gene: 5. The CDR3 is made up of 15 amino acids. The DNA of the CDR3 is TGTGCCAGCAGCGTAGCACCTAGCGGCCCAGATACGCAGTATTTT. Translation: CASSVAPSGPDTQYF. Full variable domain (rest looked up from reference TRBV9 and TRBJ2-3): DSGVTQTPKHLITATGQRVTLRCSPRSGDLSVYWYQQSLDQGLQFLIQYYNGEERAKGNILERFSAQQFPDLHSELNLSSLELGDSALYFCASSVAPSGPDTQYFGPGTRLTVL.

This chain's CDR3 is CASSFGRGSTDTQYF. Written as DNA, the CDR3 is TGTGCCAGCAGCTTCGGGCGGGGGAGCACAGATACGCAGTATTTT. V and J are TRBV7-9 and TRBJ2-3, with TRBD2 matching over 7 bases. Losses at the gene ends were 3 bases for V and 0 bases for J; bases not matched to a gene: 3. The germline gives CDR1 SEHNR, CDR2 FQNEAQ (reference sequence). This CDR3 has 15 residues.

The rearrangement uses TRBV6-5 and TRBJ1-5; D may be TRBD1 (5 bases). Trimming removed 2 bases from V and 5 bases from J, with 10 bases in between. This CDR3 is built from 14 residues. Germline V gene sequence: CDR1 MNHEY, CDR2 SVGAGI. CDR3 in DNA: TGTGCCAGCAGTTACGGATGGGGGGATCAGCCCCAGCATTTT. Translation gives CASSYGWGDQPQHF.

This rearrangement joins TRBV5-1 to TRBJ2-1; TRBD1 agrees at 8 bases. Germline V gene sequence: CDR1 SGHRS, CDR2 YFSETQ. The CDR3 extends over 14 amino acids. J was trimmed by 9 bases and V by 7 bases; bases with no gene match: 12. CDR3 region: CASGSGTGLFEQFF. DNA for the CDR3: TGCGCCAGCGGCTCCGGGACAGGTTTATTTGAGCAGTTCTTC.

Here the CDR3 reads CASSYLKSSYNEQFF. The CDR3 DNA is TGTGCCAGCAGTTACTTGAAGAGCTCCTACAATGAGCAGTTCTTC. This chain connects TRBV6-5 to TRBJ2-1, with D unclear. Trimming left V 1 base short and J 0 bases short, with 7 bases between. The CDR3 is made up of 15 amino acids. Germline CDR1 reads MNHEY; CDR2 reads SVGAGI.

The table lists this clone with a count of one. This chain uses TRBV6-1 with TRBJ2-7; 8 bases line up with TRBD1. The CDR3 has 17 residues. V lost 0 bases to trimming and J lost 2 bases; unmatched junction nucleotides: 9. Germline V gives CDR1 MNHNS, CDR2 SASEGT. CDR3 residues: CASSEAVPDRVTYEQYF. CDR3 DNA: TGTGCCAGCAGTGAAGCAGTTCCGGACAGGGTGACCTACGAGCAGTACTTC.

This clone has only a few counts. The chain recombines TRBV6-5 with TRBJ2-7, with 12 bases lining up with TRBD1. The germline CDR1 and CDR2 sequences are MNHEY and SVGAGI. The trim removed 6 bases at V and 5 bases at J, leaving 5 bases unmatched. The CDR3 totals 14 residues. The CDR3 coding sequence is TGTGCCAGCAGCCGGGGACAGGGGGCGAACGAGCAGTACTTC. Amino acids: CASSRGQGANEQYF.

This chain connects TRBV18 to TRBJ2-4, with 7 bases aligning to TRBD1. The CDR3 has 16 amino acids. Germline V CDR1 and CDR2: KGHSH, LQKENI. V lost 2 bases and J lost 3; bases outside the gene matches: 7. The CDR3 spells CASSPVTGQIKNIQYF. CDR3 bases: TGTGCCAGCTCACCAGTGACAGGGCAGATCAAAAACATTCAGTACTTC.